This TCR beta chain was sequenced during a study of identical twins. Study results and limitations: Beta out-of-frame sequences displayed a weaker excess of sharing between twins.

Each cDNA held unique molecular identifiers, and template switching gave it a universal primer site. One entry per CDR3 protein, called by TCRdb with MiXCR from the 5' RACE reads. The profile covers about 570,000 distinct CDR3 sequences, with more than 9% appearing a single time and under 3.5% taken by the ten largest. Trimming removed 3 bases from V and 8 bases from J, with 11 bases in between. The CDR3 runs 13 residues. Germline V CDR1 and CDR2: KGHSH, LQKENI. Donors uniformly comprised healthy Caucasians. On this clonotype: Antigen unknown.

The data were also submitted as part of a second study, on yellow fever vaccine responses in identical twins. That work states: As reported, the vaccine T cell response of twins seemed partly convergent and partly personalized.

The V gene is TRBV18, the J gene TRBJ2-1; D could derive from TRBD1 or TRBD2 (5 bases each). Sequencing was carried out using PBMCs. The source of this sequence is a woman aged 18-29 years in good health. The CDR3 sequence: CASSPYRGDEQFF. CDR3 coding DNA: TGTGCCAGCTCACCCTACAGAGGGGATGAGCAGTTCTTC. Filled out from reference TRBV18 and TRBJ2-1, the complete variable domain reads NAGVMQNPRHLVRRRGQEARLRCSPMKGHSHVYWYRQLPEEGLKFMVYLQKENIIDESGMPKERFSAEFPKEGPSILRIQQVVRGDSAAYFCASSPYRGDEQFFGPGTRLTVL.